Presented here are 31 T cell receptor beta chains from one specimen sequenced in a study of beta chain features in type 1 diabetes. Overall study results and limits: Significant though moderate, a shortening of TCRB CDR3s appeared in all four CD4+ subsets of Type 1 diabetes patients.

These receptors are not linked to any known antigen. Expressed TCRB transcripts got sequenced, as all isolated RNA was reverse transcribed. Only in-frame clones appear in the TCRdb table, and some are missing; sequencing was by immunoSEQ multiplex PCR. Here the sample spans around 650,000 clones, 9.5% to 15% being singletons. Sequencing used naive CD4+ T cells from blood. These receptor sequences come from a man younger than 40 with type 1 diabetes.

The CDR3 region is CASSSMGIQGTQYF. The CDR3 DNA sequence: TGTGCCAGCAGCTCTATGGGAATACAGGGTACGCAGTATTTT. The chain joins TRBV11-3 to TRBJ2-3; tentative D call: TRBD1 (6 bases). The CDR3 totals 14 residues. V was trimmed by 4 bases and J by 8 bases, leaving 16 bases between them. CDR1 SGHNT and CDR2 YENEEA come from the germline V gene.

This sequence joins TRBV10-1 and TRBJ2-3; 9 bases agree with TRBD1. V trimming: 3 bases; J trimming: 9 bases; junction bases outside the gene matches: 7. Looked up from germline, CDR1 is WNHNN and CDR2 is SYGVQD (reference sequence). There are 14 residues in the CDR3. In DNA, the CDR3 is TGCGCCAGCAGTGACGGGACAGGGCTCGGGACGCAGTATTTT. It specifies CASSDGTGLGTQYF.

This clone was seen a few times. This sequence joins TRBV29-1 and TRBJ1-1, with D uncertain. Germline CDR1 SQVTM, CDR2 ANQGSEA. This CDR3 has 12 residues. With 7 bases removed from V and 1 base from J, the gap between germline ends came to 10 bases. The CDR3 region is CSAMTGNTEAFF. The CDR3 region has the DNA TGCAGCGCCATGACGGGGAACACTGAAGCTTTCTTT.

V is TRBV9 and J is TRBJ1-1; D is uncertain. The germline V gene has CDR1 SGDLS and CDR2 YYNGEE. The V end lost 2 bases, the J end lost 0 bases, and 8 bases lay between the germline ends. This CDR3 spans 14 amino acids. Written as DNA, the CDR3 is TGTGCCAGCAGCGTTAGTGCCCTGAACACTGAAGCTTTCTTT. Amino acids: CASSVSALNTEAFF.

The table lists this clone with a few counts. The gene calls are TRBV18 and TRBJ2-1, with 12 bases that match TRBD2. Germline-derived CDR1 and CDR2 are KGHSH and LQKENI. Trimming cost V 6 bases and J 7 bases; bases outside gene matches: 7. This CDR3 contains 15 residues. The CDR3 DNA sequence: TGTGCCAGCTCGTCCGGGACTAGCGGGCGGAATGAGCAGTTCTTC. Protein sequence: CASSSGTSGRNEQFF.

This clone came up many times. The chain joins TRBV2 to TRBJ1-4, with no clear D. Deletions cut 7 bases from V and 4 bases from J, with 10 bases between. The V gene's germline CDR1 is SNHLY and CDR2 FYNNEI. This CDR3 is 13 amino acids long. The CDR3 nucleotides read TGTGCCAGCACCGGGCAGTTTAATGAAAAACTGTTTTTT. It yields the protein CASTGQFNEKLFF.

This clone was observed a handful of times. The chain couples TRBV7-2 to TRBJ2-1; 8 bases align to TRBD1. The CDR3 has 16 amino acids. Germline V lookup: CDR1 SGHTA, CDR2 FQGNSA. Unmatched junction bases numbered 4, after V lost 3 bases and J lost 0 bases. The CDR3 bases are TGTGCCAGCAGCTTGCAGGGGGCAGCCTCCTACAATGAGCAGTTCTTC. Translated, it gives CASSLQGAASYNEQFF.

This clone occurred a few times. The chain joins TRBV19 to TRBJ2-2, with TRBD1 identical over 8 bases. V was pared by 8 bases and J by 6 bases, with 2 bases of the junction left unmatched. The CDR3 is 12 residues long. Looked up from germline, CDR1 is LNHDA and CDR2 is SQIVND (reference sequence). DNA for the CDR3: TGTGCCAGTCAACAGGGGGCCGGGGAGCTGTTTTTT. Its translation is CASQQGAGELFF.

The chain carries TRBV7-9 and TRBJ2-7, with D possibly being TRBD2 (5 bases). CDR1 is SEHNR and CDR2 is FQNEAQ in the germline V gene (reference sequence). This CDR3 region has 16 residues. The ends were cut back, 1 base at V and 3 bases at J, with 16 bases in the middle. This chain's CDR3 is CASSLVGGTPFYEQYF. The CDR3 DNA reads as TGTGCCAGCAGCTTAGTCGGAGGCACACCGTTCTACGAGCAGTACTTC.

This clone was observed a few times. This sequence joins TRBV18 and TRBJ1-5, with 10 bases that match TRBD1. The germline gives CDR1 KGHSH, CDR2 LQKENI. V lost 5 bases, J lost 6 bases, and 10 bases stayed unmatched. This CDR3 has 16 residues. The CDR3 here is CASSTGTGAAGQPQHF. CDR3 nucleotides: TGTGCCAGCTCAACGGGGACAGGGGCAGCCGGTCAGCCCCAGCATTTT.

The genes are TRBV5-1 and TRBJ1-3; D gene unclear. V was clipped by 0 bases and J by 2 bases, with 9 bases between them. Germline lookup yields CDR1 SGHRS and CDR2 YFSETQ. The CDR3 contains 15 residues. The CDR3 spells CASSLVGGPGNTIYF. Here the CDR3 DNA reads TGCGCCAGCAGCTTGGTAGGCGGGCCTGGAAACACCATATATTTT.

This clone has a single count. The V and J genes are TRBV11-2 and TRBJ1-2; D is undetermined. The CDR3 covers 14 residues. Trimming removed 5 bases from V and 4 bases from J, with 14 bases in between. Germline CDR1 and CDR2: SGHAT and FQNNGV. CDR3 amino acids: CASSGQVPLYGYTF. The CDR3 DNA reads as TGTGCCAGCAGCGGGCAGGTTCCCCTCTATGGCTACACCTTC. Based on the CDR3 plus reference TRBV11-2 and TRBJ1-2, the full variable domain is EAGVAQSPRYKIIEKRQSVAFWCNPISGHATLYWYQQILGQGPKLLIQFQNNGVVDDSQLPKDRFSAERLKGVDSTLKIQPAKLEDSAVYLCASSGQVPLYGYTFGSGTRLTVV.

Here the CDR3 reads CASSLTGYTF. The DNA of the CDR3 is TGTGCCAGCAGCTTAACTGGCTACACCTTC. The gene calls are TRBV5-8 and TRBJ1-2; no reliable D call. Germline V CDR1 and CDR2: SGHTS, YDEGEE. This CDR3 contains 10 residues. The ends were cut back, 2 bases at V and 7 bases at J, with 3 bases in the middle.

This clone was counted a single time. V gene TRBV2 combines with J gene TRBJ1-6; 8 bases are shared with TRBD1. Germline V lookup: CDR1 SNHLY, CDR2 FYNNEI. Losses at the gene ends were 6 bases for V and 11 bases for J; bases not matched to a gene: 3. The CDR3 runs 12 residues. The CDR3 region is CASRRQGPPLHF. CDR3 DNA: TGTGCCAGCAGAAGACAGGGGCCACCCCTCCACTTT.

This clone was observed a handful of times. The chain's CDR3 is CASSVRGGYEQYF. The CDR3 nucleotides are TGTGCCAGCAGCGTAAGGGGTGGATACGAGCAGTACTTC. This chain links TRBV9 with TRBJ2-7; perhaps TRBD1 as D (5 bases). The germline V gene has CDR1 SGDLS and CDR2 YYNGEE. Trimming left V 1 base short and J 4 bases short, with 9 bases between. This CDR3 has 13 residues.

This chain connects TRBV30 to TRBJ1-5; TRBD1 is a possible D gene (5 bases). Germline lookup yields CDR1 GTSNPN and CDR2 SVGIG (reference sequence). This CDR3 comprises 13 residues. Trimming removed 5 bases at V and 3 bases at J, with 11 bases between. CDR3 DNA: TGTGCCTGGGGCGGGACCGACAATCAGCCCCAGCATTTT. This gives the protein CAWGGTDNQPQHF.

The V call is TRBV19, the J call TRBJ2-2; 7 positions match TRBD2. V lost 5 bases to trimming and J lost 4 bases; unmatched junction nucleotides: 10. This CDR3 has 16 residues. Germline assignment: CDR1 LNHDA and CDR2 SQIVND (reference sequence). The CDR3: CASSRLSGLGTGELFF. The CDR3 DNA follows: TGTGCCAGTAGTCGACTTAGCGGGTTGGGCACCGGGGAGCTGTTTTTT.

The sample holds a few counts of this clone. The V call is TRBV4-2, the J call TRBJ2-2; TRBD2 matches at 10 bases. There are 19 residues in the CDR3. V dropped 0 bases and J dropped 4; count of bases not matched to a gene: 11. Germline CDR1 and CDR2: LGHNA and YNFKEQ. The CDR3 DNA is TGTGCCAGCAGCCAAGATCAGTCAGCGGGGGGGCCTAGCACCGGGGAGCTGTTTTTT. It yields the protein CASSQDQSAGGPSTGELFF.

This clone was seen more than once but under ten times. J is TRBJ1-5 and V is TRBV30; unclear D gene. From germline, CDR1 is GTSNPN and CDR2 SVGIG (reference sequence). This CDR3 region has 14 residues. Trimming cost V 0 bases and J 9 bases, with 15 bases left between them. The CDR3 coding sequence is TGTGCCTGGAGTGTATCCGGGAGGGCTTCGCCCCAGCATTTT. Its protein is CAWSVSGRASPQHF. The full variable domain, rest sourced from reference TRBV30 and TRBJ1-5, is SQTIHQWPATLVQPVGSPLSLECTVEGTSNPNLYWYRQAAGRGLQLLFYSVGIGQISSEVPQNLSASRPQDRQFILSSKKLLLSDSGFYLCAWSVSGRASPQHFGDGTRLSIL.

The chain links TRBV4-3 to TRBJ2-1, with TRBD2 matching over 11 bases. The CDR3 is 17 amino acids. Trimming took 0 bases from V and 4 from J; bases not matched to a gene: 5. The germline CDR1 and CDR2 sequences are LGHNA and YSLEER. CDR3 protein: CASSQEVTSGTYNEQFF. Written as DNA, the CDR3 is TGCGCCAGCAGCCAAGAAGTGACTAGCGGGACTTACAATGAGCAGTTCTTC.

This clone was detected a few times. This chain uses TRBV9 with TRBJ1-6; a possible D gene is TRBD1 (5 bases). The germline V gene encodes CDR1 SGDLS and CDR2 YYNGEE. The CDR3 totals 15 residues. The V and J ends lost 0 bases and 5 bases respectively, with 9 bases between them. CDR3 residues: CASSVAGWDNSPLHF. In DNA, the CDR3 is TGTGCCAGCAGCGTAGCAGGGTGGGATAATTCACCCCTCCACTTT. Supplemented by reference TRBV9 and TRBJ1-6, the full variable domain reads DSGVTQTPKHLITATGQRVTLRCSPRSGDLSVYWYQQSLDQGLQFLIQYYNGEERAKGNILERFSAQQFPDLHSELNLSSLELGDSALYFCASSVAGWDNSPLHFGNGTRLTVT.

For this clone: This specimen includes other DNA sequences encoding the same CDR3. CDR3 amino acids: CASSLGAGVNTEAFF. CDR3 nucleotide sequence: TGTGCCAGCAGCTTAGGGGCAGGGGTGAACACTGAAGCTTTCTTT. This chain links TRBV7-9 with TRBJ1-1; tentatively, D is TRBD1 (6 bases). Trimming left V 1 base short and J 0 bases short, with 9 bases between. The CDR3 length is 15 residues. Germline values: CDR1 SEHNR, CDR2 FQNEAQ (reference sequence).

In its sample, this clone was seen a few times. The V gene is TRBV18, the J gene TRBJ2-7, with D possibly TRBD1 on 6 matching bases. The germline V gene has CDR1 KGHSH and CDR2 LQKENI. Trimming stripped 6 bases from V and 0 bases from J, with 12 bases between. The CDR3 runs 14 residues. The chain's CDR3 is CASSTTGNSYEQYF. DNA for the CDR3: TGTGCCAGCTCCACTACAGGGAACTCCTACGAGCAGTACTTC.

This clone turned up a few times. The chain recombines TRBV7-2 with TRBJ2-7, with D uncertain. Trimming stripped 0 bases from V and 3 bases from J, with 6 bases between. The CDR3 consists of 13 residues. From germline, CDR1 is SGHTA and CDR2 FQGNSA. The CDR3 is CASSLAPIYEQYF. The DNA for the CDR3 is TGTGCCAGCAGCTTAGCTCCGATCTACGAGCAGTACTTC.

This clone turned up a few times. The V and J genes are TRBV19 and TRBJ1-3; D is undetermined. The CDR3 sequence is 13 residues long. The V end lost 7 bases, the J end lost 0 bases, and 7 bases lay between the germline ends. CDR1 LNHDA and CDR2 SQIVND come from the germline V gene (reference sequence). The CDR3 reads CASTRTSGNTIYF. CDR3 DNA sequence: TGTGCCAGTACTAGGACCTCTGGAAACACCATATATTTT. Together with reference TRBV19 and TRBJ1-3, the CDR3 gives the full variable domain: DGGITQSPKYLFRKEGQNVTLSCEQNLNHDAMYWYRQDPGQGLRLIYYSQIVNDFQKGDIAEGYSVSREKKESFPLTVTSAQKNPTAFYLCASTRTSGNTIYFGEGSWLTVV.

The chain combines TRBV5-5 with TRBJ1-5, with 7 bases that match TRBD1. The CDR3 sequence is 14 residues long. V lost 3 bases and J lost 5; bases outside the gene matches: 5. The V gene's germline CDR1 is SGHKS and CDR2 YYEKEE (reference sequence). The CDR3 sequence is CASSYRGPDQPQHF. In nucleotides, the CDR3 is TGTGCCAGCAGCTACAGGGGACCGGATCAGCCCCAGCATTTT.

This clone occurred a few times. The CDR3 here is CATRQRGLYEQYF. CDR3 bases: TGTGCCACCCGCCAGCGGGGACTCTACGAGCAGTACTTC. The rearrangement uses TRBV13 and TRBJ2-7; 7 bases line up with TRBD2. The V gene's germline CDR1 is PRHDT and CDR2 FYEKMQ (reference sequence). V dropped 10 bases and J dropped 3; count of bases not matched to a gene: 9. The CDR3 has 13 amino acids. The full variable domain, rest sourced from reference TRBV13 and TRBJ2-7, is AAGVIQSPRHLIKEKRETATLKCYPIPRHDTVYWYQQGPGQDPQFLISFYEKMQSDKGSIPDRFSAQQFSDYHSELNMSSLELGDSALYFCATRQRGLYEQYFGPGTRLTVT.

This clone occurred many times. This sequence joins TRBV25-1 and TRBJ1-6, with D possibly TRBD1 on 5 matching bases. V shed 3 bases and J shed 7 bases, with 7 bases lying between them. CDR1 is MGHDK, CDR2 SYGVNS, per germline. CDR3 size: 13 residues. CDR3 in DNA: TGTGCCAGCAGTGACAGGGAAAATTCACCCCTCCACTTT. Translation: CASSDRENSPLHF.

The chain joins TRBV25-1 to TRBJ2-2; D is ambiguous. Trimming pared 7 bases from V and 5 bases from J, leaving 11 bases between. CDR1 is MGHDK and CDR2 is SYGVNS in the germline V gene. The CDR3 covers 13 residues. The CDR3 reads CASTSFPTGELFF. As DNA, the CDR3 is TGTGCCAGCACCTCGTTCCCGACCGGGGAGCTGTTTTTT.

The CDR3 sequence: CASSTSPTGSYEQYF. The CDR3 bases are TGTGCCAGCAGCACAAGCCCGACAGGGTCCTACGAGCAGTACTTC. This sequence joins TRBV28 and TRBJ2-7, with 7 positions matching TRBD1. The V and J ends lost 6 bases and 1 base, in that order; junction bases with no gene match: 9. The germline V gene has CDR1 MDHEN and CDR2 SYDVKM. The CDR3 has 15 residues.

The CDR3 bases are TGTGCCAGCAGCTCAAGGATGGGGGATACGCAGTATTTT. Translated, it gives CASSSRMGDTQYF. This chain joins TRBV7-6 and TRBJ2-3; no clear D. Germline V gene data show CDR1 as SGHVS and CDR2 as FNYEAQ. The CDR3 has 13 residues. Between the trimmed V and J ends, which lost 4 bases and 6 bases, there was a span of 11 bases.